The 8 T cell receptor beta chains presented below share a single source sample, sequenced in a study of T cells in Graves' hyperthyroidism and ophthalmopathy. Amplified regions were TCR beta CDR3 sequences from RNA transcripts. With the HTBI primer set, the TCR CDR3 went through a first round of RT-PCR. TCRdb reprocessed the multiplex PCR reads with MiXCR, giving one entry per CDR3 protein. The table includes about 640,000 distinct CDR3 sequences, around 20% detected once. The source material was blood. Receptors were obtained from a young man with Graves' ophthalmopathy.

This chain joins TRBV5-8 and TRBJ2-3, with 8 bases lining up with TRBD2. The CDR3 spans 15 residues. Per germline, CDR1 SGHTS and CDR2 YDEGEE. V lost 4 bases, J lost 5 bases, and 9 bases stayed unmatched. The CDR3 spells CASSPLAGFGDTQYF. CDR3 coding DNA: TGTGCCAGCAGCCCTCTAGCGGGTTTCGGAGATACGCAGTATTTT.

This clonotype was seen only a few times. This chain uses TRBV3-1 with TRBJ1-1, with 10 bases aligning to TRBD1. The CDR3 contains 14 residues. J gave up 8 bases and V 4 bases, and 7 bases lay outside the gene matches. Germline CDR1 and CDR2: LGHDT and YNNKEL (reference sequence). For the CDR3, the DNA is TGTGCCAGCAGCCCGCGGGACAGGGGAAAGGAAGCTTTCTTT. Translating it yields CASSPRDRGKEAFF.

The V and J genes are TRBV6-2 or TRBV6-3 and TRBJ1-1; D may be TRBD1 (5 bases). The CDR3 runs 15 residues. The germline CDR1 and CDR2 sequences are MNHEY and SVGEGT. The ends were cut back, 6 bases at V and 1 base at J, with 15 bases in the middle. CDR3 amino acids: CASRFFVGTNTEAFF. The DNA for the CDR3 is TGTGCCAGCAGATTTTTTGTGGGGACGAACACTGAAGCTTTCTTT.

J is TRBJ2-1 and V is TRBV5-4; D gene uncertain. This CDR3 is 13 amino acids long. The germline CDR1 and CDR2 sequences are SGHNT and YYREEE (reference sequence). Trimming took off 0 bases at V and 9 bases at J, with 10 bases between the two ends. The CDR3 DNA is TGTGCCAGCAGCTTGGCACCGACGGGTGAGCAGTTCTTC. Translating gives CASSLAPTGEQFF.

This clonotype came up a few times. The gene calls are TRBV20-1 and TRBJ2-1; 14 positions match TRBD2. Trimming at V came to 6 bases and at J to 3 bases, leaving 7 bases not matched to a gene. Germline CDR1 DFQATT, CDR2 SNEGSKA (reference sequence). The CDR3 totals 16 residues. The CDR3 protein is CSATGLAGGNYNEQFF. The CDR3 DNA follows: TGCAGTGCCACCGGACTAGCGGGAGGTAACTACAATGAGCAGTTCTTC.

The chain has TRBV20-1 and TRBJ2-7; TRBD2 is a possible D gene (5 bases). Germline V gene lookup returns CDR1 DFQATT and CDR2 SNEGSKA (reference sequence). Trimming removed 3 bases from V and 6 bases from J, with 24 bases in between. The CDR3 has 16 amino acids. The CDR3 spells CSASPPASSRVFEQYF. DNA of the CDR3: TGCAGTGCTAGCCCCCCGGCTAGCTCCCGGGTTTTCGAGCAGTACTTC.

This clonotype was recorded at least ten times. The chain employs TRBV30 and TRBJ1-4; maybe TRBD1 (5 bases). The CDR3 sequence is 14 residues long. Trimming stripped 0 bases from V and 5 bases from J, with 10 bases between. Germline CDR1 reads GTSNPN; CDR2 reads SVGIG (reference sequence). The CDR3 is CAWSVRRENEKLFF. The CDR3 DNA sequence: TGTGCCTGGAGTGTACGCAGGGAGAATGAAAAACTGTTTTTT.

The CDR3 region is CASSQRNQSRDEMYF. The CDR3 coding sequence is TGCGCCAGCAGCCAGAGGAACCAGTCCCGGGACGAGATGTATTTT. This chain uses TRBV5-1 with TRBJ2-3; D tentatively fits TRBD1 or TRBD2 (5 bases each). Trimming took off 4 bases at V and 14 bases at J, with 26 bases between the two ends. The CDR3 runs to 15 residues. Germline values: CDR1 SGHRS, CDR2 YFSETQ.